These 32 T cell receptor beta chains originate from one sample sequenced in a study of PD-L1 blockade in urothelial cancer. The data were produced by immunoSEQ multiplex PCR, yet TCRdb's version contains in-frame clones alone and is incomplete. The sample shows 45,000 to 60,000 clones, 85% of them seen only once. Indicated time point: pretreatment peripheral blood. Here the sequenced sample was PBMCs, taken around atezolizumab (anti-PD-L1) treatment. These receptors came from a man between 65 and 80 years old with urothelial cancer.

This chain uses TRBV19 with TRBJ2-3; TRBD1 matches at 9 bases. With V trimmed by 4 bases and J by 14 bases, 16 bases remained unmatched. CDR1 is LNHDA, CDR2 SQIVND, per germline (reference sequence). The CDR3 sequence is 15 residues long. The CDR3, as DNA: TGTGCCAGTAGTACACCAGGACAGGGGTCAAGATACGCGTATTTT. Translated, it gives CASSTPGQGSRYAYF.

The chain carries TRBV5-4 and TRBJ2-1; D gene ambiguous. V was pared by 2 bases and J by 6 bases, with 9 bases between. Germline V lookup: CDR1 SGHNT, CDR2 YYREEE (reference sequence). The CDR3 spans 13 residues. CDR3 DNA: TGTGCCAGCAGCTTACCTCCGGGCAATGAGCAGTTCTTC. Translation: CASSLPPGNEQFF.

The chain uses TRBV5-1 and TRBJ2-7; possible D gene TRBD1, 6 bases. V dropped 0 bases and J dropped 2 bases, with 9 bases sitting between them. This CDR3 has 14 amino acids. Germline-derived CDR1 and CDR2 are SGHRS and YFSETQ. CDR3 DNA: TGCGCCAGCAGCTTGGGGACAGTTACCTACGAGCAGTACTTC. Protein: CASSLGTVTYEQYF.

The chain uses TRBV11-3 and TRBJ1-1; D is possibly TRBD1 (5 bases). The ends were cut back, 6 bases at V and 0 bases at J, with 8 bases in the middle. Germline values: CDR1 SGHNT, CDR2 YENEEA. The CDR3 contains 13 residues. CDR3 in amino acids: CASRRGVNTEAFF. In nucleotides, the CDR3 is TGTGCCAGCAGGCGGGGGGTGAACACTGAAGCTTTCTTT.

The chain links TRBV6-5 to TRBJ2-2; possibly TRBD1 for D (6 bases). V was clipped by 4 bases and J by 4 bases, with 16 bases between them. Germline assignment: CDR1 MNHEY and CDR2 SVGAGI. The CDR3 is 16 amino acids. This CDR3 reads CASSSVDSTLTGELFF. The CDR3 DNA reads TGTGCCAGCAGTTCGGTGGACAGCACCCTCACCGGGGAGCTGTTTTTT.

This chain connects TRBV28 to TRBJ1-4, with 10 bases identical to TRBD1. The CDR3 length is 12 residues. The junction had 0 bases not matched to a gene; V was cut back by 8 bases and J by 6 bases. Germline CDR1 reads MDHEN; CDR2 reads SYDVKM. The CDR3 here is CASGTGDEKLFF. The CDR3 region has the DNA TGTGCCAGCGGGACAGGGGATGAAAAACTGTTTTTT.

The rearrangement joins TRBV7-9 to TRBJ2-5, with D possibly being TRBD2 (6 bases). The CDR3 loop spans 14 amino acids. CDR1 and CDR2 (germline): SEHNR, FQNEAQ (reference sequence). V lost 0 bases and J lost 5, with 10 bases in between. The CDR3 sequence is CASSLAGGRETQYF. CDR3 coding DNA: TGTGCCAGCAGCTTAGCGGGGGGAAGGGAGACCCAGTACTTC. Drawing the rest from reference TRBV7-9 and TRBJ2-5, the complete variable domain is DTGVSQNPRHKITKRGQNVTFRCDPISEHNRLYWYRQTLGQGPEFLTYFQNEAQLEKSRLLSDRFSAERPKGSFSTLEIQRTEQGDSAMYLCASSLAGGRETQYFGPGTRLLVL.

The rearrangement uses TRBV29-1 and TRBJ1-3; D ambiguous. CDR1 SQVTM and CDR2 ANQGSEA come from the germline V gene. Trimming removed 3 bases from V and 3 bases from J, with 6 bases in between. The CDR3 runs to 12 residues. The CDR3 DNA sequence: TGCAGCGTTGAGGAGGGTGGAAACACCATATATTTT. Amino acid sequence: CSVEEGGNTIYF.

CDR3 in DNA: TGTGCCAGCAGCTTATGGGGAAGACAGGGGGCGATTGGAAACACCATATATTTT. Its translation: CASSLWGRQGAIGNTIYF. The chain joins TRBV7-9 to TRBJ1-3; 10 bases fit TRBD1. Germline CDR1 and CDR2: SEHNR and FQNEAQ (reference sequence). CDR3 length: 18 residues. V shed 2 bases and J 3 bases; nucleotides not matched to a gene: 10.

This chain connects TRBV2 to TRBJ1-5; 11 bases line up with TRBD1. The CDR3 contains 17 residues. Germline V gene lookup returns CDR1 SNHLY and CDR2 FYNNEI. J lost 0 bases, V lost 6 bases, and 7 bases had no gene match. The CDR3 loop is CASSADRGLNSNQPQHF. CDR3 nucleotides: TGTGCCAGCAGCGCGGACAGGGGGCTTAATAGCAATCAGCCCCAGCATTTT.

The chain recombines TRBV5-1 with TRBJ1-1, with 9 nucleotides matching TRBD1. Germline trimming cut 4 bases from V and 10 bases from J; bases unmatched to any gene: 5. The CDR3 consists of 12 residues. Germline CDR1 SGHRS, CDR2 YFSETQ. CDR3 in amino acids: CASSPVGQGAFF. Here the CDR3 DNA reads TGCGCCAGCAGCCCAGTGGGACAGGGAGCTTTCTTT.

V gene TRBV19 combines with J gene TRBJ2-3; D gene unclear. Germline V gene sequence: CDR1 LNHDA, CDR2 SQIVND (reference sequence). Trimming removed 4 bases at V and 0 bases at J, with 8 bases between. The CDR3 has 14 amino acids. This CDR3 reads CASSTVTSTDTQYF. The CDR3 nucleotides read TGTGCCAGTAGTACCGTGACTAGCACAGATACGCAGTATTTT.

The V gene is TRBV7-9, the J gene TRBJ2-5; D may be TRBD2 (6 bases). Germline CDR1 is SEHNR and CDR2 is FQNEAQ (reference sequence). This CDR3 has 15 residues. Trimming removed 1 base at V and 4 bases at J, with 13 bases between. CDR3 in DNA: TGTGCCAGCAGCTTAGGGTGGGGGGAAGGAGAGACCCAGTACTTC. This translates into CASSLGWGEGETQYF.

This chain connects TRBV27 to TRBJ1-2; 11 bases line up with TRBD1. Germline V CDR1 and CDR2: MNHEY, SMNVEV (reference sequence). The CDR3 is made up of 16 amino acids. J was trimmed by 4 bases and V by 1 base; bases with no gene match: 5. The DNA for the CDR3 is TGTGCCAGCAGTTTATTGGGACAGGGGGGAGGCTATGGCTACACCTTC. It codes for CASSLLGQGGGYGYTF.

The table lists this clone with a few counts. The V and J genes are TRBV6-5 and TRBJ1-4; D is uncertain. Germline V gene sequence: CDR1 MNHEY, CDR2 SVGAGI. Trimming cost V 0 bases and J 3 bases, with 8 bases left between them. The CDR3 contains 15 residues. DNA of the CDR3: TGTGCCAGCAGTTACTCGTCGGTATCTAATGAAAAACTGTTTTTT. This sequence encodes CASSYSSVSNEKLFF.

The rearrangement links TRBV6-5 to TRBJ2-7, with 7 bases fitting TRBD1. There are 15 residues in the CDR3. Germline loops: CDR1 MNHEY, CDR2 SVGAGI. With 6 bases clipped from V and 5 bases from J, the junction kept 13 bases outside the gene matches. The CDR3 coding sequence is TGTGCCAGCAGACGAGAGACAGGGAGTCAAAACGAGCAGTACTTC. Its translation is CASRRETGSQNEQYF.

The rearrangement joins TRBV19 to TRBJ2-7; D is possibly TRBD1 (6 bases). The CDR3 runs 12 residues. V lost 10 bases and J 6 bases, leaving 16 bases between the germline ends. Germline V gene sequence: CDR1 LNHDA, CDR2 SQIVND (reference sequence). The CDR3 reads CATKGERFEQYF. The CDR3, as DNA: TGTGCCACCAAGGGGGAGAGGTTCGAGCAGTACTTC. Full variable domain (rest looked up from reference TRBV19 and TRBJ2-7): DGGITQSPKYLFRKEGQNVTLSCEQNLNHDAMYWYRQDPGQGLRLIYYSQIVNDFQKGDIAEGYSVSREKKESFPLTVTSAQKNPTAFYLCATKGERFEQYFGPGTRLTVT.

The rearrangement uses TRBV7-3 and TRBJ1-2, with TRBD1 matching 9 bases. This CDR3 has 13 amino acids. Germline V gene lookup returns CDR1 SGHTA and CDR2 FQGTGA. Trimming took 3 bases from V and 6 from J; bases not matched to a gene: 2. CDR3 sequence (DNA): TGTGCCAGCAGCTTTGGGACAGGGAATGGCTACACCTTC. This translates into CASSFGTGNGYTF.

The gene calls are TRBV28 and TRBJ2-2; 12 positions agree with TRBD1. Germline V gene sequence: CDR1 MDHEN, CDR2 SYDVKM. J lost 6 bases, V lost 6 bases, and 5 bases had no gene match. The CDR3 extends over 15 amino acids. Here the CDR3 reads CASRPGTGGPGELFF. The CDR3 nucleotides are TGTGCCAGCAGGCCCGGGACAGGGGGCCCCGGGGAGCTGTTTTTT.

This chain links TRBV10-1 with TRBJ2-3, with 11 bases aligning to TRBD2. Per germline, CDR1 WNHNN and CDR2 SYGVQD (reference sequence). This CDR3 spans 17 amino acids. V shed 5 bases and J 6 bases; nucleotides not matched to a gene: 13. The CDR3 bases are TGCGCCAGCAGTACCGGTGATCTAGCGGGAGGACTCGATACGCAGTATTTT. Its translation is CASSTGDLAGGLDTQYF.

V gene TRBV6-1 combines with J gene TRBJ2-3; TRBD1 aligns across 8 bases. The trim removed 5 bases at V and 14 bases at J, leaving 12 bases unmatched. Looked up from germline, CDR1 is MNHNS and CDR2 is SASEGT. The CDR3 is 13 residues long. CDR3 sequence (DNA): TGTGCCAGCAGTTTGACAGGGGAACGATACGCGTATTTT. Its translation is CASSLTGERYAYF.

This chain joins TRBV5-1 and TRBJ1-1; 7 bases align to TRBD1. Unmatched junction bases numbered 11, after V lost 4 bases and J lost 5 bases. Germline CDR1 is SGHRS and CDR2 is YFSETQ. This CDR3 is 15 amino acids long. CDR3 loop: CASSPDTGVGTEAFF. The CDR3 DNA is TGCGCCAGCAGCCCCGATACAGGGGTCGGGACTGAAGCTTTCTTT.

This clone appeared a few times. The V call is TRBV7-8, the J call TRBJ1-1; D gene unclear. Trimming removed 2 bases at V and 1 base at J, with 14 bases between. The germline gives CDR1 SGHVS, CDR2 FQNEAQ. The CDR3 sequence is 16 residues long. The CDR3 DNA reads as TGTGCCAGCAGCTTATCCCTCCTGTCCGGGAACACTGAAGCTTTCTTT. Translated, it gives CASSLSLLSGNTEAFF.

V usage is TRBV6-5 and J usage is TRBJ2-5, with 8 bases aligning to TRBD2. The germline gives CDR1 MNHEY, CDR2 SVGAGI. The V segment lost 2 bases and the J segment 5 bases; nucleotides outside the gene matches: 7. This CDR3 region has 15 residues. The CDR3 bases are TGTGCCAGCAGTTACGGGTCTAGCGGGTACGAGACCCAGTACTTC. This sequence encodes CASSYGSSGYETQYF.

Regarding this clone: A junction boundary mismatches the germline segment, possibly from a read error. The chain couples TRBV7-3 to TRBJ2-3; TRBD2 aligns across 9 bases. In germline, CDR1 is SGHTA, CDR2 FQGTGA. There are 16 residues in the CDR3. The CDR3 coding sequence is TGTGCCAGCACCTTAGGCGGGAGGGGAGGAACAGATACGCAGTATTTT. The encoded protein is CASTLGGRGGTDTQYF.

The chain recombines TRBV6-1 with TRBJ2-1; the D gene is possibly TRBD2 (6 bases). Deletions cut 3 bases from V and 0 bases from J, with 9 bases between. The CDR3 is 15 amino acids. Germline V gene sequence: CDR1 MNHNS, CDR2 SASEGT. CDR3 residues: CASSEEGTSYNEQFF. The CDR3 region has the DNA TGTGCCAGCAGTGAGGAGGGGACCTCCTACAATGAGCAGTTCTTC.

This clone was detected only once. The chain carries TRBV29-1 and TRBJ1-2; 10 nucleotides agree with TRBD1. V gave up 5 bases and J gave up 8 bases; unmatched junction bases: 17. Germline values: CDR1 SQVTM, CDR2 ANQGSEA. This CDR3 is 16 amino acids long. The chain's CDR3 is CSVFIFGTGVEKGYTF. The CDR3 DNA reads TGCAGCGTTTTCATTTTCGGGACAGGGGTGGAAAAGGGCTACACCTTC. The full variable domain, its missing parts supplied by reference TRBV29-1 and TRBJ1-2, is SAVISQKPSRDICQRGTSLTIQCQVDSQVTMMFWYRQQPGQSLTLIATANQGSEATYESGFVIDKFPISRPNLTFSTLTVSNMSPEDSSIYLCSVFIFGTGVEKGYTFGSGTRLTVV.

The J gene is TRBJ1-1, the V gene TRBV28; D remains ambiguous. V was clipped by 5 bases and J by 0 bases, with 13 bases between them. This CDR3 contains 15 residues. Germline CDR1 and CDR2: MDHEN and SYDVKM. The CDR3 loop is CASSPPGLMNTEAFF. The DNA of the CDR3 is TGTGCCAGCAGTCCACCTGGACTTATGAACACTGAAGCTTTCTTT.

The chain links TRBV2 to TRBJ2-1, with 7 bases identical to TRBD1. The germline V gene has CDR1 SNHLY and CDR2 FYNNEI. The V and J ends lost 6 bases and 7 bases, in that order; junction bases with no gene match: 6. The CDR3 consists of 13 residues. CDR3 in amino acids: CASSEDRRNEQFF. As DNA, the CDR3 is TGTGCCAGCAGCGAGGACAGGAGAAATGAGCAGTTCTTC.

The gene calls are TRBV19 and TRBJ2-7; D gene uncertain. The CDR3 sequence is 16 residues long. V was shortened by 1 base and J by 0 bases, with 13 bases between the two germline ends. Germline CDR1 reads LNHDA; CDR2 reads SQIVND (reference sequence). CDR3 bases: TGTGCCAGTAGTATAGGCGTGCGGAGAAGCTCCTACGAGCAGTACTTC. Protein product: CASSIGVRRSSYEQYF.

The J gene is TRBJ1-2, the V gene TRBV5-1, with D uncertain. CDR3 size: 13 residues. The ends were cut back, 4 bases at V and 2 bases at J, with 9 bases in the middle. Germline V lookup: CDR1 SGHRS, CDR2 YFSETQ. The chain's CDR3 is CASSPGENYGYTF. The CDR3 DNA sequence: TGCGCCAGCAGCCCCGGAGAGAACTATGGCTACACCTTC.

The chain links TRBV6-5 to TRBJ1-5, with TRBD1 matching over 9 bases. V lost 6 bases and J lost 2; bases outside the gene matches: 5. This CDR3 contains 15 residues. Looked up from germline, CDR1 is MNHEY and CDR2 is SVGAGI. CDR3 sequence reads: CASSSTGGGNQPQHF. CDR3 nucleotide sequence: TGTGCCAGCAGCAGTACAGGGGGCGGCAATCAGCCCCAGCATTTT.